The rows below give T cell receptor beta chains drawn from one sample of a study of Ad26.COV2.S vaccination and SARS-CoV-2 variants. Generated by immunoSEQ multiplex PCR, the TCRdb table keeps only in-frame clones and is missing some. The repertoire holds under 600,000 clones, with about 88% as singletons. The sequencing used peripheral blood, collected in a trial of Ad26.COV2.S vaccine versus placebo. The receptors here all came from a person aged 18-60 years who received the Ad26.COV2.S COVID-19 vaccine or a placebo. The CDR3 runs from the conserved cysteine through the conserved F or W. D genes are given only for firm matches.

>TRBV7-2|TRBJ2-7|-
CASSLSYYEQYF
>TRBV5-4|TRBJ1-1|-
CASSLKSGPTPLEAFF
>TRBV6-2/TRBV6-3|TRBJ1-1|-
CASSYRVITHGPEAFF
>TRBV7-9|TRBJ1-2|TRBD1
CASSLGDRGIYGYTF
>TRBV2|TRBJ1-5|-
CASSTNPNNVAQHF
>TRBV9|TRBJ2-2|TRBD1
CASSLTTGIGELFF
>TRBV6-5|TRBJ2-1|-
CASSPSSYNEQFF
>TRBV5-6|TRBJ2-5|-
CASSQVWGETQYF
>TRBV27|TRBJ2-4|TRBD2
CASSSGTVAKNIQYF
>TRBV30|TRBJ2-7|-
CAWSVRIPYEQYF
>TRBV9|TRBJ1-2|-
CASSVEGSYGYTF
>TRBV19|TRBJ1-2|-
CASSKNDRTSYGYTF
>TRBV28|TRBJ2-4|TRBD2
CASTPGGRNIQYF
>TRBV27|TRBJ2-3|-
CASSQLTLDTQYF
>TRBV5-1|TRBJ2-2|TRBD1
CASSPNLSDRVGTGELFF
>TRBV27|TRBJ2-3|TRBD2
CASRRWTSGSTDTQYF
>TRBV4-3|TRBJ1-6|-
CASRRGENSPLHF
>TRBV3-1/TRBV3-2|TRBJ2-5|TRBD2
CASSQGIGTSGETQYF
>TRBV2|TRBJ2-1|-
CASSEDSSYNEQFF
>TRBV4-1|TRBJ1-6|-
CASRRINSYNSPLHF
>TRBV27|TRBJ2-7|-
CASSANGDYEQYF
>TRBV5-1|TRBJ2-2|-
CASRLRIAATGELFF
>TRBV19|TRBJ1-2|-
CASNGAGEGNYGYTF
>TRBV27|TRBJ2-7|-
CASSPTPGGEQYF
>TRBV9|TRBJ1-2|TRBD1
CASSGEGTGNVYGYTF
>TRBV12-1|TRBJ1-2|-
CASSFGIAHHIDGYTF
>TRBV3-1/TRBV3-2|TRBJ1-5|-
CASSQDLAGSRPQHF
>TRBV7-2|TRBJ2-1|TRBD2
CASSLVASGSSYNEQFF
>TRBV7-2|TRBJ2-7|TRBD2
CASSFGRAAYEQYF
>TRBV6-2/TRBV6-3|TRBJ2-4|TRBD2
CASSYPSSGLAGGPRVNIQYF
>TRBV10-2|TRBJ2-5|-
CASTINWRETQYF
>TRBV10-2|TRBJ2-1|TRBD2
CAIRLAGDLNEQFF
>TRBV5-1|TRBJ2-2|TRBD2
CASSSSGGAVGELFF
>TRBV30|TRBJ1-4|TRBD1
CAWSVKHRARGDEKLFF
>TRBV6-6|TRBJ1-2|-
CASKLSGAVSYGYTF
>TRBV29-1|TRBJ2-3|-
CSVDNRDTDTQYF
>TRBV5-1|TRBJ2-7|-
CASSATGTHEQYF
>TRBV29-1|TRBJ2-1|TRBD2
CSVETRGTSGGPHSYNEQFF
>TRBV2|TRBJ1-2|-
CASSAPYGYTF
>TRBV19|TRBJ2-7|TRBD2
CASSRSGGFSYEQYF
>TRBV3-1/TRBV3-2|TRBJ1-1|-
CASSQDLGLNTEAFF
>TRBV27|TRBJ1-5|TRBD1
CASRTTIGGWDQPQHF
>TRBV18|TRBJ1-1|-
CASSPRAGVTNTEAFF
>TRBV7-8|TRBJ1-2|TRBD1
CASSLAQTGYGYTF
>TRBV18|TRBJ1-2|-
CASSRTTGPRGYGYTF
>TRBV11-2|TRBJ2-5|-
CASSSSTDFQETQYF
>TRBV29-1|TRBJ2-7|-
CSVKILGGSEQYF